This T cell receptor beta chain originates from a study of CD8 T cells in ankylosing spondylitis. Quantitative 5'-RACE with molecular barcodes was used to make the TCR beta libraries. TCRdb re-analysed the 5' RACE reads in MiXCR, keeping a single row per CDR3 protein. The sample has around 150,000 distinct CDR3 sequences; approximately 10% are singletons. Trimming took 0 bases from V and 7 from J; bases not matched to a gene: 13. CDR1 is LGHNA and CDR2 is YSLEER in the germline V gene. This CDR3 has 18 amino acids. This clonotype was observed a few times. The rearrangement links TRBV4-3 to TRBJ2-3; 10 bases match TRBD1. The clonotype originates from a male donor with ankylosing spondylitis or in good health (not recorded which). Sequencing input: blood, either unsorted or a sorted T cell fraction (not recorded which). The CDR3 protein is CASSQDFGATGGHYTQYF. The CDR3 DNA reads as TGCGCCAGCAGCCAAGATTTTGGGGCGACAGGGGGCCACTATACGCAGTATTTT.